This T cell receptor (beta chain) derives from a study of post-analysis software for immune sequencing data. Background on the study: The study covered relapsing-remitting, secondary progressive and progressive-relapsing courses of multiple sclerosis.

With regard to this clonotype: Its specificity is unknown.

The TCR beta cDNA libraries carried unique molecular identifiers. Using its own MiXCR run on the PCR reads, TCRdb lists one record per CDR3 protein. The profile shows approximately 440,000 distinct CDR3 sequences, 45% of them singletons. The study's findings and limits: When the samples were clustered directly with F measure, those that had been prepared in the same batch showed strong co-clustering. In patients, four to six TRBV segments were more frequent than in controls, with TRBV5-6, TRBV5-1 and TRBV20-1 among them. Compared against controls, patients with multiple sclerosis displayed significantly lower normalized Chao1 diversity.

This CDR3 comprises 15 residues. Germline CDR1 reads MNHEY; CDR2 reads SVGAGI. Unmatched junction bases numbered 10, after V lost 5 bases and J lost 5 bases. This clonotype originated in a girl aged 5-17 years with multiple sclerosis. Source material: blood. The chain combines TRBV6-5 with TRBJ2-7; 9 nucleotides agree with TRBD1. For the CDR3, the DNA is TGTGCCAGCAGTGCGTCGGGACAGGGATCCCACGAGCAGTACTTC. This sequence encodes CASSASGQGSHEQYF.